This is a list of T cell receptor beta chains from one sample in a study of T cell clones after liver transplantation. TCRdb keeps only in-frame clones here, not all; method: immunoSEQ multiplex PCR. This table has 16,000 or so clones, 85% to 90% appearing once. The material was CD8+ T cells from blood, obtained approximately 3.5 years after liver transplant. All receptors come from a human patient who received a liver transplant. Part of the T cell pool may stem from the graft donor. CDR3s leave out the opening cysteine and the closing phenylalanine or tryptophan. The D gene is left open where the match is weak.

d_gene	v_gene	CDR3aa
TRBD1	TRBV19	ASSIGTGSYEQY
TRBD2	TRBV11-2	ASSLASGSYEQY
TRBD1	TRBV5-4	ASSQDRTPSYEQY
.	TRBV5-1	ASSRRDSATDTQY
.	TRBV6-1	ASNRTSEAF
.	TRBV7-7	ASSSGLGNTGELF
TRBD2	TRBV5-1	ASSPSGTSRTNPHYEQY
.	TRBV7-9	ASRPASYNEQF
.	TRBV7-9	ASSRLGTEPNYGYT
TRBD2	TRBV11-2	ASSLGASGEQY
.	TRBV5-1	ASSLVGSVGETQY
.	TRBV27	ASRLYSNQPQH
.	TRBV6-5	ASSPTNTGELF
.	TRBV4-3	ASSQDASGANVLT
.	TRBV13	ASGGQFNTEAF
TRBD1	TRBV5-1	ASSLAWGQGQYEQY
.	TRBV4-1	ASSPQGDQNYGYT
.	TRBV7-9	ASSEGLGYT